Following are 25 T cell receptor beta chains from one sample sequenced in a study of graft-versus-host responses after intestinal transplantation. The protocol was immunoSEQ multiplex PCR, while the TCRdb copy is restricted to in-frame clones and leaves out a portion. The data show fewer than 45,000 clones, just under 95% seen once. The source was PBMCs, collected 16 days after intestinal transplant. Source of these receptors: a human patient who received an intestinal transplant, so some T cells may come from the graft donor.

V is TRBV11-1 and J is TRBJ1-1; 7 nucleotides match TRBD1. Germline CDR1 and CDR2: SGHAT and FQDESV (reference sequence). CDR3 length equals 13 residues. V lost 4 bases and J lost 6; bases outside the gene matches: 5. CDR3 sequence: CASSSHRGPEAFF. The CDR3 DNA reads TGTGCCAGCAGCTCCCACAGGGGCCCTGAAGCTTTCTTT.

This chain joins TRBV5-1 and TRBJ1-6; a possible D gene is TRBD1 (6 bases). The CDR3 covers 17 residues. The germline CDR1 and CDR2 sequences are SGHRS and YFSETQ. With 3 bases removed from V and 0 bases from J, the gap between germline ends came to 13 bases. The CDR3 is CASSWGHESSYNSPLHF. The CDR3 coding sequence is TGCGCCAGCAGCTGGGGGCATGAGAGCTCCTATAATTCACCCCTCCACTTT.

The J gene is TRBJ2-5, the V gene TRBV7-9; a possible D gene is TRBD2 (5 bases). The CDR3 length is 13 residues. V lost 4 bases and J 5 bases, leaving 11 bases between the germline ends. Germline values: CDR1 SEHNR, CDR2 FQNEAQ (reference sequence). The CDR3 DNA follows: TGTGCCAGCAGCTCGGACTCGCAGGAGACCCAGTACTTC. Protein sequence: CASSSDSQETQYF.

The chain combines TRBV2 with TRBJ1-3; D unresolved. CDR1 SNHLY and CDR2 FYNNEI come from the germline V gene. V gave up 5 bases and J gave up 2 bases, with 16 bases separating them. The CDR3 sequence is 16 residues long. The CDR3 nucleotides read TGTGCCAGCAGTATTGCGGTTCTGGGCCCTGGAAACACCATATATTTT. This gives the protein CASSIAVLGPGNTIYF.

The J gene is TRBJ2-3, the V gene TRBV10-3; 8 bases are a match to TRBD2. Germline V CDR1 and CDR2: ENHRY, SYGVKD. Trimming took 5 bases from V and 0 from J; bases not matched to a gene: 7. The CDR3 length is 16 residues. For the CDR3, the DNA is TGTGCCATCAGTTTCGGGAGGGGGGAAAGCACAGATACGCAGTATTTT. Encoded protein: CAISFGRGESTDTQYF.

The rearrangement uses TRBV4-1 and TRBJ2-7; D not certain. Per germline, CDR1 MGHRA and CDR2 YSYEKL. V lost 0 bases, J lost 4 bases, and 13 bases lay in between. This CDR3 region has 15 residues. The CDR3 sequence is CASSQDSGERYEQYF. CDR3 sequence (DNA): TGCGCCAGCAGCCAAGACTCGGGTGAGAGGTACGAGCAGTACTTC.

The J gene is TRBJ2-1, the V gene TRBV11-1; no clear D gene. The V end lost 0 bases, the J end lost 5 bases, and 5 bases lay between the germline ends. CDR1 SGHAT and CDR2 FQDESV come from the germline V gene (reference sequence). The CDR3 runs 13 residues. This CDR3 is CASSLAGDNEQFF. The CDR3 DNA is TGTGCCAGCAGCTTAGCTGGGGACAATGAGCAGTTCTTC. Full variable domain (rest looked up from reference TRBV11-1 and TRBJ2-1): EAEVAQSPRYKITEKSQAVAFWCDPISGHATLYWYRQILGQGPELLVQFQDESVVDDSQLPKDRFSAERLKGVDSTLKIQPAELGDSAMYLCASSLAGDNEQFFGPGTRLTVL.

The rearrangement joins TRBV4-2 to TRBJ2-1, with 9 positions matching TRBD2. Trimming removed 0 bases from V and 2 bases from J; junction bases left unmatched: 11. Germline V gene data show CDR1 as LGHNA and CDR2 as YNFKEQ. The CDR3 has 19 amino acids. CDR3 in amino acids: CASSQEVATSGRPYNEQFF. CDR3 coding DNA: TGTGCCAGCAGCCAAGAAGTCGCGACTAGCGGACGCCCCTACAATGAGCAGTTCTTC.

V and J are TRBV13 and TRBJ2-6; perhaps TRBD2 as D (6 bases). The V and J ends lost 5 bases and 2 bases respectively, with 10 bases between them. In germline, CDR1 is PRHDT, CDR2 FYEKMQ (reference sequence). The CDR3 totals 15 residues. The DNA for the CDR3 is TGTGCCAGCAGCCGCAGGGAGGCTGGGGCCAACGTCCTGACTTTC. Encoded protein: CASSRREAGANVLTF.

This chain uses TRBV19 with TRBJ2-1; 11 nucleotides match TRBD2. V was clipped by 7 bases and J by 12 bases; unmatched bases: 14. Per the germline V gene, CDR1 is LNHDA and CDR2 is SQIVND (reference sequence). This CDR3 is built from 15 residues. CDR3 nucleotides: TGTGCCAGTACGGCCAGGACTAGCGGGTGGAGGGGGCAGTTCTTC. Protein product: CASTARTSGWRGQFF.

The V gene is TRBV5-1, the J gene TRBJ1-2; no reliable D call. The CDR3 consists of 15 residues. Trimming left V 0 bases short and J 3 bases short, with 12 bases between. Germline loops: CDR1 SGHRS, CDR2 YFSETQ. The CDR3 nucleotides are TGCGCCAGCAGCTTGGTTGGCCCGGTGGACTATGGCTACACCTTC. It yields the protein CASSLVGPVDYGYTF.

The chain has TRBV28 and TRBJ1-1, with D unresolved. V shed 7 bases and J shed 5 bases, with 20 bases lying between them. The CDR3 length is 15 residues. The germline CDR1 and CDR2 sequences are MDHEN and SYDVKM. The CDR3 sequence is CASILSAGSGTEAFF. CDR3 nucleotide sequence: TGTGCCAGCATCCTATCGGCGGGGTCGGGGACTGAAGCTTTCTTT. Filled out from reference TRBV28 and TRBJ1-1, the complete variable domain reads DVKVTQSSRYLVKRTGEKVFLECVQDMDHENMFWYRQDPGLGLRLIYFSYDVKMKEKGDIPEGYSVSREKKERFSLILESASTNQTSMYLCASILSAGSGTEAFFGQGTRLTVV.

The chain joins TRBV11-2 to TRBJ1-4; D gene ambiguous. CDR3 length equals 15 residues. V shed 4 bases and J shed 4 bases, with 13 bases lying between them. Germline CDR1 is SGHAT and CDR2 is FQNNGV. The CDR3 coding sequence is TGTGCCAGCAGCTCCCGACCGGGAGTTAATGAAAAACTGTTTTTT. It is translated as CASSSRPGVNEKLFF.

The J gene is TRBJ2-7, the V gene TRBV4-1; 8 nucleotides agree with TRBD2. Germline CDR1 reads MGHRA; CDR2 reads YSYEKL. The V gene end was trimmed by 3 bases and the J gene end by 6 bases; junction bases not matched to a gene: 13. This CDR3 contains 16 residues. The CDR3 sequence: CASSHPPPRLAGEQYF. The CDR3 DNA sequence: TGCGCCAGCAGCCATCCTCCACCGAGGCTAGCGGGCGAGCAGTACTTC.

V usage is TRBV10-2 and J usage is TRBJ1-2; possibly TRBD1 for D (6 bases). The V end was cut by 5 bases, the J end by 0 bases, with 16 bases between. Germline lookup yields CDR1 WSHSY and CDR2 SAAADI. This CDR3 spans 16 amino acids. The CDR3 DNA follows: TGCGCCAGCAGTATGTCACAGGGATTTACTAACTATGGCTACACCTTC. Translation: CASSMSQGFTNYGYTF.

This clone was seen once. The V gene is TRBV28, the J gene TRBJ2-7; no firm D call. V dropped 2 bases and J dropped 5 bases, with 7 bases sitting between them. This CDR3 comprises 12 residues. Germline-derived CDR1 and CDR2 are MDHEN and SYDVKM. Written as DNA, the CDR3 is TGTGCCAGCAGTTTAGGCCGGGACGAGCAGTACTTC. It translates to CASSLGRDEQYF. The full variable domain, its missing parts supplied by reference TRBV28 and TRBJ2-7, is DVKVTQSSRYLVKRTGEKVFLECVQDMDHENMFWYRQDPGLGLRLIYFSYDVKMKEKGDIPEGYSVSREKKERFSLILESASTNQTSMYLCASSLGRDEQYFGPGTRLTVT.

The J gene is TRBJ1-1, the V gene TRBV5-1; D ambiguous. CDR1 is SGHRS and CDR2 is YFSETQ in the germline V gene. The CDR3 is 14 amino acids. V was pared by 0 bases and J by 0 bases, with 6 bases between. CDR3 sequence: CASSLDRMNTEAFF. The CDR3 nucleotides are TGCGCCAGCAGCTTGGACCGGATGAACACTGAAGCTTTCTTT.

J is TRBJ2-1 and V is TRBV4-2, with no clear D. Germline CDR1 reads LGHNA; CDR2 reads YNFKEQ. V gave up 1 base and J gave up 0 bases, with 19 bases separating them. This CDR3 spans 19 amino acids. CDR3 sequence reads: CASSQALSTPTSSYNEQFF. The CDR3 DNA reads as TGTGCCAGCAGCCAAGCTTTGTCAACCCCGACGAGCTCCTACAATGAGCAGTTCTTC.

The chain carries TRBV5-4 and TRBJ2-6; D might be TRBD1 or TRBD2, each matching 5 bases. V lost 4 bases and J 1 base, leaving 6 bases between the germline ends. The CDR3 loop spans 14 amino acids. Germline values: CDR1 SGHNT, CDR2 YYREEE (reference sequence). CDR3 protein: CASSEGSGANVLTF. In DNA, the CDR3 is TGTGCCAGCAGCGAGGGGTCTGGGGCCAACGTCCTGACTTTC.

The chain joins TRBV15 to TRBJ1-5; D remains ambiguous. The CDR3 totals 18 residues. Between the trimmed V and J ends, which lost 0 bases and 0 bases, there was a span of 15 bases. From germline, CDR1 is LNHNV and CDR2 YYDKDF (reference sequence). This chain's CDR3 is CATSRDEVGGDSNQPQHF. The CDR3 nucleotides read TGTGCCACCAGCAGAGATGAGGTCGGCGGGGATAGCAATCAGCCCCAGCATTTT.

The V gene is TRBV7-9, the J gene TRBJ2-1; 9 bases fit TRBD2. Per germline, CDR1 SEHNR and CDR2 FQNEAQ (reference sequence). This CDR3 is built from 17 residues. V lost 1 base and J lost 6; bases outside the gene matches: 10. Here the CDR3 reads CASSLGLSSGSGNEQFF. CDR3 nucleotides: TGTGCCAGCAGCTTAGGCCTGAGTAGCGGGAGTGGCAATGAGCAGTTCTTC.

The genes are TRBV9 and TRBJ2-2; D might be TRBD1 (5 bases). V lost 0 bases and J lost 0, with 6 bases in between. CDR1 is SGDLS, CDR2 YYNGEE, per germline. The CDR3 has 15 amino acids. The CDR3 region is CASSVGGSNTGELFF. CDR3 sequence (DNA): TGTGCCAGCAGCGTAGGGGGCTCGAACACCGGGGAGCTGTTTTTT. Variable domain in full (rest from reference TRBV9 and TRBJ2-2): DSGVTQTPKHLITATGQRVTLRCSPRSGDLSVYWYQQSLDQGLQFLIQYYNGEERAKGNILERFSAQQFPDLHSELNLSSLELGDSALYFCASSVGGSNTGELFFGEGSRLTVL.

The J gene is TRBJ2-7, the V gene TRBV19, with 7 bases aligning to TRBD2. The length of the CDR3 is 14 residues. Germline V lookup: CDR1 LNHDA, CDR2 SQIVND (reference sequence). V dropped 3 bases and J dropped 3; count of bases not matched to a gene: 5. The CDR3 region is CASSIGVAGYEQYF. Written as DNA, the CDR3 is TGTGCCAGTAGTATCGGAGTAGCGGGCTACGAGCAGTACTTC.

This chain links TRBV5-1 with TRBJ1-2; 7 nucleotides align to TRBD1. CDR3 length equals 15 residues. V lost 4 bases and J lost 4; bases outside the gene matches: 10. Per germline, CDR1 SGHRS and CDR2 YFSETQ. This CDR3 is CASSPNRGAVYGYTF. The CDR3 DNA reads TGCGCCAGCAGCCCCAACAGGGGCGCCGTCTATGGCTACACCTTC.

CDR3 coding DNA: TGTGCCAGTAGCCCCGGGACAGGGTTTGACGAGCAGTACTTC. Encoded protein: CASSPGTGFDEQYF. The chain joins TRBV19 to TRBJ2-5; TRBD1 matches 9 bases. The last part of the DNA fits TRBJ2-7 better; the J call may be wrong. CDR3 length: 14 residues. The germline V gene encodes CDR1 LNHDA and CDR2 SQIVND (reference sequence).